Presented here are 15 T cell receptor beta chains from one specimen sequenced in a study of CD8 T cells in ankylosing spondylitis. TCRdb re-derived calls from the 5' RACE reads in MiXCR, one entry per CDR3 protein. Among 250,000 or so distinct CDR3 sequences listed, 24% were seen once. Sequencing used blood, either unsorted or a sorted T cell fraction (not recorded which). All receptors come from a male donor with ankylosing spondylitis or in good health (not recorded which).

This chain connects TRBV20-1 to TRBJ2-5, with 12 bases matching TRBD1. Germline V lookup: CDR1 DFQATT, CDR2 SNEGSKA (reference sequence). CDR3 size: 15 residues. Trimming took 4 bases from V and 5 from J; bases not matched to a gene: 8. CDR3 protein: CSAMHGTGGRETQYF. CDR3 bases: TGCAGTGCTATGCATGGGACAGGGGGCAGGGAGACCCAGTACTTC.

This clonotype was observed many times. V gene TRBV12-3 or TRBV12-4 combines with J gene TRBJ2-6; D gene ambiguous. The V gene lost 4 bases and the J gene lost 0 bases, with 10 bases spanning the gap. The CDR3 totals 16 residues. CDR3 nucleotide sequence: TGTGCCAGCAGTTCCAGGTCTATCTCTGGGGCCAACGTCCTGACTTTC. The encoded protein is CASSSRSISGANVLTF.

This clonotype has more than one count but fewer than ten. The rearrangement links TRBV24-1 to TRBJ2-7; 8 bases line up with TRBD1. The length of the CDR3 is 14 residues. Germline CDR1 reads KGHDR; CDR2 reads SFDVKD. The junction had 2 bases not matched to a gene; V was cut back by 2 bases and J by 3 bases. CDR3 DNA sequence: TGTGCCACCAGTGATTACAGGGGGGACTACGAGCAGTACTTC. Its protein is CATSDYRGDYEQYF.

This clonotype was picked up many times. The gene calls are TRBV12-3 or TRBV12-4 and TRBJ2-7; TRBD1 matches at 8 bases. Germline trimming cut 6 bases from V and 3 bases from J; bases unmatched to any gene: 4. This CDR3 spans 13 amino acids. CDR3 nucleotides: TGTGCCAGCAGCCTGACAGGGGTCTACGAGCAGTACTTC. Amino acids: CASSLTGVYEQYF.

The chain links TRBV4-2 to TRBJ2-5; tentatively, D is TRBD1 (6 bases). The V and J ends lost 0 bases and 4 bases respectively, with 18 bases between them. This CDR3 contains 17 residues. CDR1 and CDR2 from the germline V gene are LGHNA and YNFKEQ. CDR3 DNA: TGTGCCAGCAGCCAAGAGGGGGCGGCAGGTGGGGGAGAGACCCAGTACTTC. Translation: CASSQEGAAGGGETQYF.

The CDR3 DNA reads as TGTGCCAGCGGACCCGGAGGGCATACGCAGTATTTT. Its translation is CASGPGGHTQYF. V gene TRBV12-3 or TRBV12-4 combines with J gene TRBJ2-3, with D perhaps TRBD2 (6 bases). Trimming left V 8 bases short and J 7 bases short, with 13 bases between. The CDR3 is 12 residues long.

This clonotype was seen a handful of times. The rearrangement uses TRBV12-3 or TRBV12-4 and TRBJ1-2, with D perhaps matching TRBD1 (6 bases). The CDR3 consists of 17 residues. Deletions cut 1 base from V and 5 bases from J, with 20 bases between. The CDR3 DNA is TGTGCCAGCAGTTTAGAAGAAAGGGGCAGGGGAACTTATGGCTACACCTTC. Amino acid sequence: CASSLEERGRGTYGYTF.

In this sample, this clonotype turned up a few times. The rearrangement links TRBV20-1 to TRBJ1-1, with a weak D call TRBD1 (5 bases). CDR1 is DFQATT, CDR2 SNEGSKA, per germline (reference sequence). Trimming took 7 bases from V and 7 from J, leaving 22 bases between them. The CDR3 has 14 residues. CDR3 residues: CSVSGSRASFEAFF. In DNA form, the CDR3 reads TGCAGTGTCTCGGGAAGCAGGGCTAGTTTTGAAGCTTTCTTT.

The rearrangement uses TRBV20-1 and TRBJ2-1; perhaps TRBD2 as D (5 bases). Germline assignment: CDR1 DFQATT and CDR2 SNEGSKA (reference sequence). The CDR3 is 14 residues long. The germline V and J ends were trimmed by 3 bases and 1 base, with 10 bases remaining between them. In DNA form, the CDR3 reads TGCAGTGCTAGCACGGGGTCATCCTACAATGAGCAGTTCTTC. Its translation is CSASTGSSYNEQFF.

V gene TRBV10-3 combines with J gene TRBJ2-7, with a possible D match to TRBD1 (5 bases). The germline V gene has CDR1 ENHRY and CDR2 SYGVKD. The V end lost 10 bases, the J end lost 4 bases, and 11 bases lay between the germline ends. The CDR3 runs 11 residues. Here the CDR3 DNA reads TGTGCCACCACTAAGGGGTACGAGCAGTACTTC. Its protein is CATTKGYEQYF.

This clonotype showed up just a few times. This chain connects TRBV20-1 to TRBJ2-1; D is unclear. The germline CDR1 and CDR2 sequences are DFQATT and SNEGSKA (reference sequence). The V gene lost 2 bases and the J gene lost 0 bases, with 14 bases spanning the gap. The CDR3 contains 16 residues. CDR3 coding DNA: TGCAGTGCTAGAACGACCCGGACCCCCTCCTACAATGAGCAGTTCTTC. Residues: CSARTTRTPSYNEQFF.

At least ten counts were recorded for this clonotype. The chain joins TRBV6-1 to TRBJ1-1, with TRBD1 identical over 8 bases. Trimming at V came to 7 bases and at J to 1 base, leaving 2 bases not matched to a gene. Germline V gene data show CDR1 as MNHNS and CDR2 as SASEGT. This CDR3 is built from 13 residues. CDR3 DNA sequence: TGTGCCAGCAACAGGGGGAAGAACACTGAAGCTTTCTTT. Translated, it gives CASNRGKNTEAFF.

The chain links TRBV12-3 or TRBV12-4 to TRBJ2-2; the match to TRBD2 covers 8 bases. V was pared by 6 bases and J by 3 bases, with 9 bases of the junction left unmatched. CDR3 length equals 16 residues. The CDR3 spells CASSPLGGAYTGELFF. CDR3 coding DNA: TGTGCCAGCAGCCCACTCGGGGGGGCGTACACCGGGGAGCTGTTTTTT.

The gene calls are TRBV7-2 and TRBJ2-2; possible D gene TRBD1, 5 bases. In germline, CDR1 is SGHTA, CDR2 FQGNSA. V lost 4 bases to trimming and J lost 4 bases, with 10 bases between them. This CDR3 contains 14 residues. CDR3 residues: CASSSRQSTGELFF. The CDR3 coding sequence is TGTGCCAGCAGCTCGCGACAGTCCACCGGGGAGCTGTTTTTT.

The gene calls are TRBV20-1 and TRBJ2-7; 8 nucleotides match TRBD2. With V trimmed by 5 bases and J by 0 bases, 6 bases remained unmatched. From germline, CDR1 is DFQATT and CDR2 SNEGSKA (reference sequence). This CDR3 is built from 14 residues. The CDR3 region has the DNA TGCAGTGCTCGGAGCGGGGGTAGCTCCTACGAGCAGTACTTC. Its translation: CSARSGGSSYEQYF.